The present entry profiles one T cell receptor beta chain with its context. Deep-level assay runs were performed. The data were produced by immunoSEQ multiplex PCR, yet TCRdb's version contains in-frame clones alone and is incomplete. This sample has 2 million to 2.5 million clones, with over 85% found just once. The data were taken from a study of shared clonotypes between healthy human individuals. The V end was cut by 0 bases, the J end by 9 bases, with 19 bases between. CDR1 and CDR2 (germline): SGHRS, YFSETQ. This CDR3 contains 16 residues. The sequence derives from a man aged 18-30 years in good health. Some clones in this sample may be carry-over from other donors' samples. The chain links TRBV5-1 to TRBJ1-5, with a weak D call TRBD1 (6 bases). Sequencing was done on a sample of naive CD4+ T cells from PBMCs. Regarding subset: CD45RA+ positively selected. CDR3 loop: CASSLGITGSRGPQHF. The CDR3 region has the DNA TGCGCCAGCAGCTTGGGAATCACAGGGAGTCGGGGGCCCCAGCATTTT.